These 31 T cell receptor beta chains were all obtained from the same sample, sequenced in a study of regulatory T cells in long-lasting Graves disease. As for time point: newly diagnosed GD, antithyroid drugs for less than 3 months. PBMC-derived RNA was used for the TCR library. CDR3-region Arm-PCR and iRepertoire HTBI primers produced the TCR beta libraries. TCRdb reanalysed the multiplex PCR reads using MiXCR and keeps one entry per CDR3 protein. Counted here are some 350,000 distinct CDR3 sequences, about 16% occurring once; the ten biggest clones make up 20%. This sample also appeared in a second study, on T cells in Graves' hyperthyroidism and ophthalmopathy.

This sample comprised peripheral blood mononuclear cells (PBMCs), obtained at new diagnosis, from a patient treated with antithyroid drugs. The receptors derive from a woman aged 18-35 years with Graves disease.

V and J are TRBV7-2 and TRBJ1-5; maybe TRBD1 (6 bases). Germline V gene data show CDR1 as SGHTA and CDR2 as FQGNSA. This CDR3 contains 17 residues. V was clipped by 5 bases and J by 3 bases, with 20 bases between them. The CDR3 spells CASSDLQGSVINQPQHF. For the CDR3, the DNA is TGTGCCAGCAGCGACCTACAGGGTTCGGTAATCAATCAGCCCCAGCATTTT. Complete variable domain (other parts from reference TRBV7-2 and TRBJ1-5): GAGVSQSPSNKVTEKGKDVELRCDPISGHTALYWYRQSLGQGLEFLIYFQGNSAPDKSGLPSDRFSAERTGGSVSTLTIQRTQQEDSAVYLCASSDLQGSVINQPQHFGDGTRLSIL.

There are many counts of this clonotype. The rearrangement joins TRBV20-1 to TRBJ2-1; possibly TRBD2 for D (5 bases). The germline V and J ends were trimmed by 4 bases and 2 bases, with 15 bases remaining between them. The germline V gene encodes CDR1 DFQATT and CDR2 SNEGSKA (reference sequence). This CDR3 contains 15 residues. The CDR3 sequence: CSATRPRRTYNEQFF. CDR3 in DNA: TGCAGTGCTACCCGTCCCCGGAGGACCTACAATGAGCAGTTCTTC.

This clonotype was picked up a small number of times. The chain combines TRBV20-1 with TRBJ1-5, with 9 bases that match TRBD1. The V segment lost 2 bases and the J segment 6 bases; nucleotides outside the gene matches: 11. The CDR3 extends over 16 amino acids. Germline CDR1 DFQATT, CDR2 SNEGSKA (reference sequence). CDR3 coding DNA: TGCAGTGCTAGATCCTCCCTGACAGGGGGTATTCAGCCCCAGCATTTT. This translates into CSARSSLTGGIQPQHF.

This clonotype was detected many times. V gene TRBV2 combines with J gene TRBJ1-5; D unclear. The CDR3 covers 16 residues. Germline V CDR1 and CDR2: SNHLY, FYNNEI. Trimming cost V 3 bases and J 2 bases, with 14 bases left between them. CDR3 region: CASSDYGGSGNQPQHF. The CDR3 DNA reads TGTGCCAGCAGTGATTACGGAGGGAGTGGCAATCAGCCCCAGCATTTT.

This clonotype came up many times. The CDR3 here is CASSPTGEGYGYTF. Written as DNA, the CDR3 is TGCGCCAGCAGCCCAACAGGGGAAGGCTATGGCTACACCTTC. The chain has TRBV5-1 and TRBJ1-2, with TRBD1 identical over 7 bases. This CDR3 has 14 amino acids. Germline V CDR1 and CDR2: SGHRS, YFSETQ. The V segment lost 4 bases and the J segment 4 bases; nucleotides outside the gene matches: 7.

This chain joins TRBV10-1 and TRBJ2-2; no clear D. Between the trimmed V and J ends, which lost 6 bases and 0 bases, there was a span of 8 bases. CDR1 is WNHNN, CDR2 SYGVQD, per germline (reference sequence). This CDR3 contains 14 residues. Written as DNA, the CDR3 is TGCGCCAGCAGCCACGGAGCGAACACCGGGGAGCTGTTTTTT. Its protein is CASSHGANTGELFF.

This clonotype was detected ten times or more. The chain has TRBV18 and TRBJ1-4; tentative D call: TRBD1 (6 bases). Germline V lookup: CDR1 KGHSH, CDR2 LQKENI. V lost 3 bases and J lost 0, with 11 bases in between. The CDR3 sequence is 16 residues long. CDR3 in DNA: TGTGCCAGCTCACCTGGGACAACTGCAACTAATGAAAAACTGTTTTTT. This sequence encodes CASSPGTTATNEKLFF.

The chain couples TRBV19 to TRBJ2-7; 8 bases line up with TRBD2. This CDR3 spans 14 amino acids. In germline, CDR1 is LNHDA, CDR2 SQIVND (reference sequence). Trimming cost V 5 bases and J 2 bases; bases outside gene matches: 5. CDR3 residues: CASSRASGPYEQYF. The CDR3 region has the DNA TGTGCCAGTAGTCGAGCTAGCGGGCCCTACGAGCAGTACTTC.

Notes on this clonotype: One junction end does not reproduce the germline sequence, and a read error may be involved. The J gene is TRBJ2-7, the V gene TRBV20-1, with 11 bases identical to TRBD2. The CDR3 loop spans 16 amino acids. Per the germline V gene, CDR1 is DFQATT and CDR2 is SNEGSKA (reference sequence). The CDR3 DNA follows: TGCAGTGTCCCGGGTAGGACTAGCGGGCCTCACTACGGGCAGTACTTC. Translating gives CSVPGRTSGPHYGQYF.

Ten or more counts support this clonotype. V and J are TRBV6-2 or TRBV6-3 and TRBJ1-2; 11 nucleotides line up with TRBD1. Per germline, CDR1 MNHEY and CDR2 SVGEGT. With 6 bases clipped from V and 5 bases from J, the junction kept 5 bases outside the gene matches. This CDR3 is 14 amino acids long. CDR3 region: CASREGTGGYGYTF. CDR3 nucleotides: TGTGCCAGCAGGGAGGGGACAGGGGGATATGGCTACACCTTC.

This clonotype was seen at least ten times. The chain is built from TRBV11-2 and TRBJ2-5, with a tentative D call TRBD1 (5 bases). Germline V gives CDR1 SGHAT, CDR2 FQNNGV. Trimming removed 5 bases from V and 3 bases from J, with 13 bases in between. The CDR3 loop spans 14 amino acids. CDR3: CASSPLGREETQYF. CDR3 bases: TGTGCCAGCAGCCCCCTGGGCAGGGAAGAGACCCAGTACTTC.

The rearrangement links TRBV24-1 to TRBJ2-7; 10 bases align to TRBD2. Per germline, CDR1 KGHDR and CDR2 SFDVKD. This CDR3 has 15 residues. The J segment lost 2 bases and the V segment lost 4 bases, leaving 4 bases of the junction unmatched. Here the CDR3 reads CATSDPLAGAYEQYF. CDR3 bases: TGTGCCACCAGTGACCCCCTAGCGGGAGCCTACGAGCAGTACTTC.

This clonotype was detected a few times. Written as DNA, the CDR3 is TGCGCCAGCAGCTTGGTAGGCGCCGGAGGGGTTACCGGGGAGCTGTTTTTT. Protein product: CASSLVGAGGVTGELFF. The rearrangement links TRBV5-1 to TRBJ2-2, with D possibly TRBD2 on 6 matching bases. V was clipped by 0 bases and J by 5 bases, with 17 bases between them. CDR3 length equals 17 residues. CDR1 SGHRS and CDR2 YFSETQ come from the germline V gene.

This clonotype was seen ten or more times. V gene TRBV6-1 combines with J gene TRBJ1-5; D call uncertain. V lost 4 bases, J lost 7 bases, and 11 bases lay in between. CDR3 length: 13 amino acids. Per the germline V gene, CDR1 is MNHNS and CDR2 is SASEGT. In DNA form, the CDR3 reads TGTGCCAGCAGTGGGATAGGAGGGCAGCCCCAGCATTTT. Protein product: CASSGIGGQPQHF.

This clonotype was seen ten or more times. V usage is TRBV7-9 and J usage is TRBJ1-6; 8 nucleotides agree with TRBD1. The CDR3 has 15 amino acids. The J segment lost 8 bases and the V segment lost 3 bases, leaving 6 bases of the junction unmatched. Germline V gives CDR1 SEHNR, CDR2 FQNEAQ (reference sequence). CDR3 amino acids: CASSFQGALDSPLHF. As DNA, the CDR3 is TGTGCCAGCAGCTTTCAGGGGGCGTTGGATTCACCCCTCCACTTT. Filled out from reference TRBV7-9 and TRBJ1-6, the complete variable domain reads DTGVSQNPRHKITKRGQNVTFRCDPISEHNRLYWYRQTLGQGPEFLTYFQNEAQLEKSRLLSDRFSAERPKGSFSTLEIQRTEQGDSAMYLCASSFQGALDSPLHFGNGTRLTVT.

This clonotype came up a few times. V is TRBV7-2 and J is TRBJ2-1, with D perhaps TRBD1 or TRBD2 (6 bases each). The V gene lost 4 bases and the J gene lost 1 base, with 14 bases spanning the gap. CDR1 SGHTA and CDR2 FQGNSA come from the germline V gene. CDR3 size: 16 residues. The CDR3 DNA reads TGTGCCAGCAGCTCACTAGGGGGGAGTTCCTACAATGAGCAGTTCTTC. Amino acid sequence: CASSSLGGSSYNEQFF.

This chain connects TRBV7-9 to TRBJ2-4, with 7 bases fitting TRBD2. Per germline, CDR1 SEHNR and CDR2 FQNEAQ (reference sequence). This CDR3 has 22 residues. Unmatched junction bases numbered 22, after V lost 1 base and J lost 1 base. The CDR3 is CASSLGDAVRRGGRVAKNIQYF. In DNA form, the CDR3 reads TGTGCCAGCAGCTTAGGAGATGCGGTTCGGCGGGGTGGGAGGGTGGCCAAAAACATTCAGTACTTC.

This clonotype has more than one count but fewer than ten. The V call is TRBV5-1, the J call TRBJ2-7, with D possibly TRBD2 on 6 matching bases. Trimming pared 1 base from V and 2 bases from J, leaving 10 bases between. CDR1 and CDR2 from the germline V gene are SGHRS and YFSETQ. This CDR3 has 14 amino acids. CDR3 sequence (DNA): TGCGCCAGCAGCTTGAATGGAGGGACCTACGAGCAGTACTTC. It encodes CASSLNGGTYEQYF.

This clonotype was counted only a few times. The CDR3 nucleotides read TGTGCCAGTAGTATGGGTGGGGACAGGTCTCAGCCCCAGCATTTT. Amino acids: CASSMGGDRSQPQHF. This rearrangement joins TRBV19 to TRBJ1-5; 8 nucleotides align to TRBD1. The trim removed 3 bases at V and 6 bases at J, leaving 7 bases unmatched. The length of the CDR3 is 15 residues. In germline, CDR1 is LNHDA, CDR2 SQIVND (reference sequence).

The chain couples TRBV29-1 to TRBJ1-1; no definite D call. The germline gives CDR1 SQVTM, CDR2 ANQGSEA. The CDR3 loop spans 16 amino acids. V lost 2 bases, J lost 6 bases, and 22 bases lay in between. The CDR3: CSVESRGPVGGPEAFF. DNA for the CDR3: TGCAGCGTTGAAAGTCGTGGGCCAGTTGGTGGCCCTGAAGCTTTCTTT.

This clonotype was seen many times. The rearrangement links TRBV28 to TRBJ2-7; TRBD2 might be the D (6 bases). V was trimmed by 6 bases and J by 3 bases, leaving 30 bases between them. This CDR3 contains 19 residues. CDR1 and CDR2 (germline): MDHEN, SYDVKM. CDR3 amino acids: CASRGSTSRSSTMVYEQYF. The CDR3 coding sequence is TGTGCCAGCAGGGGGTCGACTAGTCGCTCTTCAACCATGGTCTACGAGCAGTACTTC.

The sample holds a few counts of this clonotype. This chain connects TRBV27 to TRBJ1-2; D possibly corresponds to TRBD1 (5 bases). CDR3 length: 15 amino acids. V was clipped by 5 bases and J by 6 bases, with 19 bases between them. Germline loops: CDR1 MNHEY, CDR2 SMNVEV (reference sequence). The CDR3 DNA sequence: TGTGCCAGCAGTCGAGGGACGGCCCCAGGGCATGGCTACACCTTC. The encoded protein is CASSRGTAPGHGYTF.

This sequence joins TRBV6-1 and TRBJ1-6; unclear D gene. This CDR3 comprises 15 residues. Looked up from germline, CDR1 is MNHNS and CDR2 is SASEGT. V lost 6 bases and J lost 6, with 15 bases in between. The CDR3 spells CASSPDPLGNSPLHF. The DNA of the CDR3 is TGTGCCAGCAGCCCGGACCCTCTGGGTAATTCACCCCTCCACTTT.

The sample holds many counts of this clonotype. This rearrangement joins TRBV11-2 to TRBJ2-5, with unresolved D. This CDR3 spans 18 amino acids. Germline V gives CDR1 SGHAT, CDR2 FQNNGV. V gave up 0 bases and J gave up 1 base, with 18 bases separating them. The CDR3 DNA follows: TGTGCCAGCAGCTTAGACCCTCAAGCTTTTAGGGTCCAAGAGACCCAGTACTTC. Its protein is CASSLDPQAFRVQETQYF.

This clonotype was detected ten times or more. The chain couples TRBV9 to TRBJ1-6; D is unclear. CDR1 SGDLS and CDR2 YYNGEE come from the germline V gene. V lost 0 bases and J 8 bases, leaving 6 bases between the germline ends. The CDR3 is 13 residues long. As DNA, the CDR3 is TGTGCCAGCAGCGTAGCTGTGGATTCACCCCTCCACTTT. As protein: CASSVAVDSPLHF.

This clonotype was counted ten times or more. This chain connects TRBV5-1 to TRBJ2-7; perhaps TRBD2 as D (5 bases). The CDR3 spans 17 residues. Germline V gives CDR1 SGHRS, CDR2 YFSETQ. V lost 0 bases and J 0 bases, leaving 16 bases between the germline ends. The CDR3 reads CASSLALGGLSSYEQYF. The CDR3 DNA follows: TGCGCCAGCAGCTTGGCCCTCGGAGGACTCAGCTCCTACGAGCAGTACTTC.

This clonotype was picked up many times. The chain is built from TRBV18 and TRBJ1-1; 8 positions match TRBD1. This CDR3 region has 18 residues. CDR1 is KGHSH and CDR2 is LQKENI in the germline V gene. The V gene end was trimmed by 1 base and the J gene end by 3 bases; junction bases not matched to a gene: 13. Here the CDR3 reads CASSPLAGGAGRDTEAFF. As DNA, the CDR3 is TGTGCCAGCTCACCACTAGCAGGGGGCGCCGGGCGGGACACTGAAGCTTTCTTT.

Ten or more counts support this clonotype. The chain combines TRBV2 with TRBJ2-1; 11 bases agree with TRBD2. The CDR3 spans 17 residues. The V gene's germline CDR1 is SNHLY and CDR2 FYNNEI. The V segment lost 6 bases and the J segment 2 bases; nucleotides outside the gene matches: 9. CDR3 DNA sequence: TGTGCCAGCAGGGCTAGCGGGAGGACGCGTACCTACAATGAGCAGTTCTTC. Translated: CASRASGRTRTYNEQFF.

In regard to this clonotype: A read error is possible here, since a much larger clone lies one base away. The rearrangement uses TRBV6-1 and TRBJ2-1, with D tentatively TRBD2 (5 bases). The germline V and J ends were trimmed by 2 bases and 1 base, with 12 bases remaining between them. The CDR3 has 16 amino acids. The germline gives CDR1 MNHNS, CDR2 SASEGT. CDR3 sequence: CASSELRGWSYNEQFF. DNA for the CDR3: TGTGCCAGCAGTGAATTGAGAGGGTGGTCCTACAATGAGCAGTTCTTC.

This clonotype has at least ten counts. The J gene is TRBJ2-7, the V gene TRBV10-3, with 9 bases identical to TRBD1. This CDR3 has 15 amino acids. Unmatched junction bases numbered 6, after V lost 6 bases and J lost 0 bases. Germline values: CDR1 ENHRY, CDR2 SYGVKD. The CDR3 sequence: CAIREQGASSYEQYF. DNA of the CDR3: TGTGCCATCAGGGAACAGGGGGCGAGCTCCTACGAGCAGTACTTC.

The chain's CDR3 is CASSTPTSVLYEQYF. CDR3 bases: TGTGCCAGCAGCACGCCTACTAGCGTTCTCTACGAGCAGTACTTC. The J gene is TRBJ2-7, the V gene TRBV11-3; the match to TRBD2 covers 7 bases. V gave up 5 bases and J gave up 3 bases; unmatched junction bases: 10. The CDR3 runs to 15 residues. Germline V CDR1 and CDR2: SGHNT, YENEEA.